This T cell receptor (beta chain) was sequenced in a study of OX40 agonist ivuxolimab in advanced cancers. Between the trimmed V and J ends, which lost 4 bases and 9 bases, there was a span of 16 bases. CDR1 SNHLY and CDR2 FYNNEI come from the germline V gene. The CDR3 covers 14 residues. The repertoire was sequenced with immunoSEQ multiplex PCR; TCRdb's copy has only in-frame clones and lacks some. This sample yields tens of thousands of clones, of which roughly four fifths are seen a single time; 5% belongs to the top ten. V is TRBV2 and J is TRBJ1-5, with TRBD1 as a possible D gene (6 bases). The clonotype originates from an adult with an advanced solid tumor such as melanoma, head and neck, liver or kidney cancer. Here the sequenced sample was CD4+ or CD8+ T cells sorted from blood, taken in a trial of the OX40 agonist ivuxolimab. CDR3 region: CASSVTGIGTPQHF. Here the CDR3 DNA reads TGTGCCAGCAGTGTTACAGGGATAGGTACGCCCCAGCATTTT. Variable domain in full (rest from reference TRBV2 and TRBJ1-5): EPEVTQTPSHQVTQMGQEVILRCVPISNHLYFYWYRQILGQKVEFLVSFYNNEISEKSEIFDDQFSVERPDGSNFTLKIRSTKLEDSAMYFCASSVTGIGTPQHFGDGTRLSIL.